This TCR beta chain was identified during a study of cytomegalovirus exposure and HLA in healthy donors (dated by TCRdb to the late 2010s). With respect to the entire study: In an earlier analysis of under 600 of the donors, approximately 260 Gb of sequence data and 117 million unique TCR beta sequences from about 190 million T cells were reported. An early release covering roughly 640 HLA-typed donors comprised about 300 gigabases of sequencing data and around 86 million unique TCR sequences. The genetic ancestry cluster associated with self-reported Caucasian donors included 81% of the 350 to 500 genotyped donors. The study was designed to test whether signatures of past pathogen exposure could be identified by cataloging public T cell receptors. The T cell repertoires of 670 or so subjects were profiled by immunosequencing and related to cytomegalovirus serostatus. Besides the first cohort of 666 subjects, a separate validation cohort made up of around 120 different subjects was used. To predict cytomegalovirus infection status, the study brought together high-throughput TCR immunosequencing, statistical association of individual TCRs with disease status, and machine learning. A later analysis re-analyzed previously published TCR beta repertoires from about 600 donors and added high-resolution HLA genotyping to study TCR occurrence patterns. In the later analysis, no new phenotypic data were used to find candidate immune exposures; instead, reliance was placed on TCR beta sequences and their occurrence across donors. An earlier analysis of approximately 500 of the donors applied high-throughput TCR beta sequencing to assess whether each TCR beta V gene segment acted as functional or pseudogenic. Donor age, sex, ethnicity and CMV serostatus were collected together with the repertoire data. In a later genetic analysis, genome-wide SNP genotypes for about 55% of the roughly 700 donors were used, and that subset was treated as a discovery cohort. Every repertoire in the discovery cohort had been generated on one and the same sequencing platform. HLA typing covered class I and class II loci at four-digit resolution. The number of typed donors differed by locus: about 620-630 for A, B, C, DRB1 and DQB1; some 500 for DQA1; some 590 for DPA1; and 400 to 480 for DPB1. Because of strong linkage in the cohort, roughly five DR-DQ haplotypes were treated as single units for association and clustering. Across 398 genotyped donors of the cohort, an average of roughly 200,000 unique TCR beta nucleotide sequences per donor were sequenced, and roughly 20% of those sequences were non-productive. Study-level results and caveats: In an earlier analysis of about 540 of the donors, most TCR beta V segments were observed in productive rearrangements about 87% or about 30% of the time, broadly matching IMGT annotations. The study gave a list of 150 to 200 TCR beta chains associated with cytomegalovirus. In a later genetic analysis, fewer N-insertions in productive TCRs were reported among donors in an Asian-associated ancestry cluster than the roughly 640-donor mean. While some public TCRs were present in many individuals, most TCR sequences turned up only very rarely across donors. A later analysis found that HLA-associated TCR beta chains were more clonally expanded and had lower generation probabilities than equally common non-associated chains. Some IMGT-functional V segments, including TRBV6-2 and TRBV6-3, could not be distinguished by the 87-base-pair reads and were therefore excluded. A further reported finding was that TCR beta sequences accurately predicted the HLA-A and HLA-B alleles for most subjects in the first cohort. A group of highly shared sequence variants was considered likely to be a technical artifact of the sequencing pipeline. According to a later analysis, parvovirus B19, influenza, CMV and Epstein-Barr virus appeared linked to several top co-occurrence clusters. Around 16 rarely observed V segments, including chromosome 9 orphons, were excluded from the earlier analysis of just under 600 of the donors because counts were too low. An association between a missense DCLRE1C variant and V-gene and J-gene trimming of TCR beta chains was found in a later genetic analysis and replicated in an independent cohort. It was suggested by the authors that the approach could potentially be generalized to other disease states and immunological phenotypes. This cohort had only TCR beta chains sequenced, and the lack of alpha or paired-chain data limited which features could be detected. In vitro tests confirmed that a few of the cytomegalovirus-associated TCR beta chains recognize cytomegalovirus antigens. Assigning TCR associations to individual alleles was difficult when HLA alleles, especially DR and DQ, strongly co-occurred. Because HLA typing was missing for some donors at each locus, association tests included only the typed subset. In a later analysis, the rate of TCR association differed among HLA loci, with DRB1 alleles having the most associated TCRs and HLA-C alleles having the fewest. Cytomegalovirus status was reported to be diagnosed by the classifier with high specificity and sensitivity in both the original and validation cohorts. At a false discovery rate of 0.05, a later analysis linked around 15,000 TCR beta sequences to specific HLA alleles. Roughly uniform sequencing depth across donors was assumed in presence/absence analyses, although this assumption may not hold. Linkage disequilibrium might explain the correlated functional status among segregating V segments, but an unknown experimental factor could not be excluded. According to a later analysis, most CMV-associated TCR beta chains appeared to be HLA-restricted, and the HLA associations seemed to be driven largely by CMV exposure. Immune exposure information for the cohort was limited to CMV serostatus.

The library came from the immunoSEQ multiplex PCR assay. A mixture of 60 forward primers for TCR Vbeta segments and 13 reverse primers for TCR Jbeta segments was used in the multiplex PCR. Amplification of the CDR3 region of rearranged TCR beta genes was performed with a multiplex PCR assay on genomic DNA. The amplified TCR beta libraries were sequenced on the Illumina HiSeq System as 87-base-pair reads. The authors' pipeline ran thus. Across the roughly 640 repertoires, a later analysis counted tens of millions of unique TCR beta chains, around 10 million of which were shared by at least two donors. Raw reads were error-corrected and collapsed into unique sequences by a nearest-neighbor algorithm in which closely related sequences were merged to remove PCR and sequencing errors. Alignment of CDR3 sequences to IMGT reference sequences was used to assign V, D and J gene segments. For a sequence to be retained, a match of at least six nucleotides was required to both a V gene segment and a J gene segment. Rearrangements were classified as productive when the CDR3 lacked stop codons and remained in frame with V and J, and all other rearrangements were classified as non-productive. Following IMGT convention, CDR3 was defined as the stretch from the second conserved V-encoded cysteine to the conserved J-encoded phenylalanine. In an earlier analysis of roughly 580 of the donors, sequences lacking an unambiguous match to a single V gene segment were excluded. In an earlier analysis of 587 of the donors, a V segment was called functional when productive rearrangements were above 56.7%, and segregating when the standard deviation between donors exceeded 5%. A statistical classification framework was developed to diagnose cytomegalovirus status using the catalog of TCR beta chain sequences. A later analysis assigned V and J genes by comparing TCR nucleotide sequences with IMGT/GENE-DB human TR gene sequences. The TCRdist pipeline was used in a later analysis to assign CDR3 sequences and most-parsimonious VDJ recombination scenarios. In a later analysis, every TCR beta chain was defined by the combination of its CDR3 amino acid sequence and its V-gene family, and reads without a unique V-gene family were dropped. As a way to deal with suspected cross-contamination and a sequencing artifact, a later analysis dropped 450 to 600 nucleotide sequences that were highly shared and had low generation probability. A later analysis calculated a clonal expansion index for each public chain from normalized within-repertoire ranks of inferred template counts. Generation probabilities in a later analysis came from a VDJ recombination model fitted to out-of-frame rearrangements, and those results were checked against IGoR. Hypergeometric tests were used in a later analysis to score TCR-TCR, TCR-HLA and TCR-CMV co-occurrence, with a repertoire-size bias correction applied to the TCR pairs. In a later analysis, false discovery rates were estimated by permuting HLA or CMV assignments 20 times. In a later analysis, co-occurring TCRs were grouped using DBSCAN, and TCRdist sequence similarity was added for clustering within HLA-allele-positive subsets. Repertoires with fewer than 30,000 or more than 120,000 public chains, plus five repertoires with anomalous nucleotide sharing, were excluded from co-occurrence clustering. This is the immuneACCESS table as TCRdb keeps it, with only in-frame sequences that have V and J called. A part of the clones is gone; compared with another copy, unresolved V genes explain less than half, and the rest is unexplained. The V and J calls and clone size were taken over from that table, and D and trimming were inferred from the DNA. Within this sample are about 190,000 clones, with around 75% of them counted one time only. The top ten constitute 4.5% to 7.5% of the sample.

About this clone: Its antigen is not yet known. No base quality information exists; no much larger clone differs at one position.

The CDR3 sequence holds 15 residues, the cysteine and phenylalanine included. The read is trimmed to its CDR3 DNA, 45 bases read in frame from base 1. According to the germline V gene, CDR1 reads MNHEY and CDR2 reads SVGAGI. V lost 2 bases and J lost 2 bases; the stretch between them is 11 bases long. The cohort was made up of about 670 healthy bone marrow donors. Cohort members were all nominally healthy when sampled, although unrecorded immune exposures were likely present. The donor tested CMV seropositive and was one of the 289 seropositive cohort members. Every donor gave a peripheral blood sample, and the peripheral blood mononuclear cells from that sample were used for TCR beta sequencing. The Qiagen DNeasy Blood Extraction Kit was used to extract genomic DNA from the blood cell samples.

The sample taken for sequencing was PBMCs. Recombination joined TRBV6-5 with TRBJ2-3; the D region possibly corresponds to TRBD2 (5 bases align). The clonotype was recovered from a woman aged 30 to 39 in good health and CMV-seropositive. CDR3 loop: CASSYSLADTDTQYF. In nucleotide form, the sequence is TGTGCCAGCAGTTACAGCCTAGCTGACACAGATACGCAGTATTTT.